This T cell receptor (beta chain) was retrieved from a study of molecular identifiers for immune sequencing clone quantification. Study details: Replicate experiments divided RNA from 20,000 or 100,000 naive CD8 cells into five parts and sequenced four. Findings and caveats of the study: Researchers reportedly could pick up spiked Jurkat TCR RNA from one cell mixed into one million naive cells. Clones of above 20 RNA copies carried over 99% of effector molecules; in naive cells they carried under 1%.

Investigators produced naive CD8 libraries from approximately 20,000 to 980,000 sorted cells, drawing on 10%, 30% or 50% RNA. This clonotype was counted many times. The antigen remains undetermined. MiXCR, run by TCRdb on the PCR reads, gives a single entry per CDR3 protein. The data contain around 480,000 distinct CDR3 sequences, roughly a fifth of them singletons. This CDR3 comprises 12 residues. Germline CDR1 reads SGHRS; CDR2 reads YFSETQ. The ends were cut back, 4 bases at V and 4 bases at J, with 8 bases in the middle. The source material was naive CD8+ T cells from blood, with Jurkat cell RNA spiked in. Subset indicated: FACS-sorted CD8+CD4-CCR7+CD45RA+ naive T cells. The chain couples TRBV5-1 to TRBJ1-1; D ambiguous. The clonotype originates from a human donor in good health. Some libraries in this study had Jurkat cell RNA spiked in. CDR3: CASSPDGTEAFF. Here the CDR3 DNA reads TGCGCCAGCAGCCCTGACGGCACTGAAGCTTTCTTT. Full variable domain (remainder filled in from reference TRBV5-1 and TRBJ1-1): KAGVTQTPRYLIKTRGQQVTLSCSPISGHRSVSWYQQTPGQGLQFLFEYFSETQRNKGNFPGRFSGRQFSNSRSEMNVSTLELGDSALYLCASSPDGTEAFFGQGTRLTVV.